This T cell receptor beta chain derives from a study of blood T cells in healthy people across ages (dated by TCRdb to about 2015). Regarding the research as a whole: In model experiments, template switching captured about one uniquely barcoded TCR beta cDNA molecule for every two T cells. Age-related changes in TCR beta repertoire diversity were measured in the study by deep sequencing normalized with unique cDNA molecular identifiers. Four age groups were formed from the donors: young (average about 15 years), middle-aged (approximately 39), aged (roughly 59) and long-lived (more than 75). To avoid experimental bias, donors of different ages were randomly spread across the sequencing lanes. Using the same blood draw, the study looked at two additional independent replicas of 1 million unique cDNA reads for two donors, one aged 18 to 29 and the other aged 80 or older. The study at large found these results: As age increased, observed TCR beta diversity per million T cells dropped in a roughly linear way, and a significant reduction was already evident by age 40. Compared with the aged group, the long-lived group had more naive CD4+ T cells, fewer expanded clones and increased TCR diversity, suggesting age selection. Donor CMV infection status was unknown, potentially confounding age-related changes in expanded clonotypes. Estimates of total diversity from one million sequenced T cells were regarded as lower bounds and underestimates. Because profiling used bulk unsorted PBMCs, naive and antigen-experienced compartments could not be compared conclusively. A strong correlation was found between observed TCR beta diversity and the percentage of naive T cells measured by flow cytometry.

From a lookup of the germline V gene, CDR1 and CDR2 are LGHNA and YSLEER. From the cysteine through the phenylalanine, the CDR3 covers 17 amino acids. Only the CDR3 region is kept as DNA, spanning 51 bases read in frame from base 1. Relative to germline, V is missing 0 bases and J is missing 1 base, with 7 bases of the junction outside any gene match. As concerns this clonotype: Its binding antigen is unknown. No clone much larger than this one lies a single base away; base qualities are absent.

Donors were a few dozen systemically healthy Caucasian individuals from Russia aged roughly 6 to 90 years. Approximately 10 milliliters of peripheral blood were collected from each donor into EDTA-treated Vacutainer tubes. PBMCs were isolated by Ficoll-Paque density-gradient centrifugation, with at least 7 million obtained per sample. Total RNA, at least 6 micrograms per sample, was extracted from PBMCs with Trizol reagent. For every donor, flow cytometry on a PBMC aliquot measured the percentage of naive CD45RAhigh/CD27high T cells. The method behind the library was 5' RACE. The sequencing machine was an Illumina HiSeq 2500. A second 7 to 11 cycle PCR used a sample-barcoded 5' primer and a J-beta primer mix. Each TCR beta cDNA molecule received a unique molecular identifier from a template-switch 5' adaptor carrying 12 random nucleotides. Each sample yielded at least 3 million CDR3-containing paired-end reads. First-strand cDNA synthesis was performed from all RNA using the Mint cDNA synthesis kit, with priming by a TRBC-specific oligonucleotide. Following uracil-DNA glycosylase treatment, all cDNA underwent a first 18-cycle PCR with the universal primers M1SS and BC2_uni_R. Turning to the authors' computational methods: For normalization, 1 million high-quality reads, each with a distinct molecular identifier, were randomly selected from each sample. Reads with shared molecular identifiers were discarded instead of being binned into consensus sequences. MiTCR, with a Q25 quality threshold and the strictest error-elimination algorithm, was used for CDR3 identification, clonotype clustering and error correction. Lower-bound total TCR beta diversity was estimated with a nonparametric unseen species model using Euler transformation. TCRdb's own reprocessing of the public reads used fastp at Q25 and MiXCR and kept productive beta chains. Identical CDR3 proteins give one entry, which carries the most common genes and DNA. The V and J calls, along with clone size, are taken from TCRdb and not from the paper's own processing. The sample includes hundreds of thousands of distinct CDR3 sequences, with approximately 21% observed a single time. Roughly 3.7% of the sample is held by the ten biggest clonotypes.

The chain uses TRBV4-3 and TRBJ2-3; 7 nucleotides in the junction match TRBD2. Specimen: blood. The TCR sequence derives from a man aged 70 or older in good health. The DNA sequence reads TGCGCCAGCAGCCAAGATCTTAGAGCGGGGCGCACAGATACGCAGTATTTT. It translates to CASSQDLRAGRTDTQYF.